Below, one T cell receptor (beta chain) is given with its context. Its target is not known. Unique molecular identifiers had been added to the TCR beta cDNA libraries. TCRdb processed the PCR reads anew with MiXCR; each CDR3 protein has one entry. Of approximately 730,000 distinct CDR3 sequences in the sample, more than 45% are singletons; the top ten hold roughly 5.2%. This entry belongs to a study of post-analysis software for immune sequencing data. Study findings and constraints: Comparison of patients with controls showed 4 to 6 TRBV segments more frequent in patients, TRBV5-6, TRBV5-1 and TRBV20-1 among them.

V lost 7 bases to trimming and J lost 13 bases, with 16 bases between them. The CDR3 is made up of 11 amino acids. The germline CDR1 and CDR2 sequences are PRHDT and FYEKMQ (reference sequence). The chain employs TRBV13 and TRBJ2-5; no definite D call. This clonotype originated in a girl between 5 and 17 years old with multiple sclerosis. Sequenced input: blood. The CDR3 loop is CASKQERRLYF. CDR3 nucleotide sequence: TGTGCCAGCAAGCAGGAGAGGCGCCTGTACTTC.